The rows below give T cell receptor beta chains drawn from one sample of a study of cytomegalovirus exposure and HLA in healthy donors. Assay used: immunoSEQ multiplex PCR; TCRdb lists only in-frame clones, some missing. The sample consists of about 130,000 clones, under 90% of them appearing once. Material: PBMCs. These receptors all stem from a man aged 25 to 45 in good health and CMV-seronegative. CDR3s include the opening cysteine and the closing phenylalanine or tryptophan. Each record gives: V gene, J gene, clone size, D gene, CDR3 length, CDR3 protein, CDR3 DNA. D genes are given only for firm matches. Clone size appears in some rows only: once, few, many, or a class for an expanded clone.

V gene: TRBV5-5; J gene: TRBJ2-7; clone size: .; D gene: .; CDR3 length: 14; CDR3 protein: CASSLGSGTYEQYF; CDR3 DNA: TGTGCCAGCAGCTTGGGGTCCGGGACCTACGAGCAGTACTTC
V gene: TRBV21-1; J gene: TRBJ2-3; clone size: once; D gene: .; CDR3 length: 19; CDR3 protein: CASSTPGGAPQGCTDTQYF; CDR3 DNA: TGTGCCAGCAGCACCCCCGGGGGAGCTCCCCAAGGGTGCACAGATACGCAGTATTTT
V gene: TRBV5-1; J gene: TRBJ1-2; clone size: .; D gene: TRBD1; CDR3 length: 14; CDR3 protein: CASSLGDRAYGYTF; CDR3 DNA: TGCGCCAGCAGCTTGGGGGACAGAGCCTATGGCTACACCTTC
V gene: TRBV19; J gene: TRBJ1-2; clone size: .; D gene: TRBD1; CDR3 length: 16; CDR3 protein: CASRWTGSPLFSGYTF; CDR3 DNA: TGTGCCAGTAGATGGACAGGGTCTCCTCTCTTTTCGGGCTACACCTTC
V gene: TRBV7-2; J gene: TRBJ2-5; clone size: .; D gene: .; CDR3 length: 14; CDR3 protein: CASTGARQQETQYF; CDR3 DNA: TGTGCCAGCACAGGAGCTCGACAGCAAGAGACCCAGTACTTC
V gene: TRBV5-1; J gene: TRBJ2-1; clone size: .; D gene: .; CDR3 length: 14; CDR3 protein: CASTPGLKDNEQFF; CDR3 DNA: TGCGCCAGCACCCCGGGTCTAAAGGACAATGAGCAGTTCTTC
V gene: TRBV4-1; J gene: TRBJ2-3; clone size: .; D gene: TRBD1; CDR3 length: 16; CDR3 protein: CASSQVRDRDSDTQYF; CDR3 DNA: TGCGCCAGCAGCCAAGTGAGGGACAGGGACTCAGATACGCAGTATTTT
V gene: TRBV7-9; J gene: TRBJ1-1; clone size: .; D gene: .; CDR3 length: 13; CDR3 protein: CASSPVAGERAFF; CDR3 DNA: TGTGCCAGCAGCCCAGTGGCAGGGGAGAGAGCTTTCTTT
V gene: TRBV29-1; J gene: TRBJ2-1; clone size: .; D gene: .; CDR3 length: 14; CDR3 protein: CSVLVAASYNEQFF; CDR3 DNA: TGCAGCGTTTTGGTAGCGGCTTCCTACAATGAGCAGTTCTTC
V gene: TRBV7-2; J gene: TRBJ1-5; clone size: .; D gene: .; CDR3 length: 15; CDR3 protein: CASSLVSNSNQPQHF; CDR3 DNA: TGTGCCAGCAGCTTAGTGTCAAATAGCAATCAGCCCCAGCATTTT
V gene: TRBV5-6; J gene: TRBJ1-3; clone size: .; D gene: .; CDR3 length: 19; CDR3 protein: CASSLGLAGGLFSGNTIYF; CDR3 DNA: TGTGCCAGCAGCTTGGGTCTGGCAGGCGGACTTTTCTCTGGAAACACCATATATTTT
V gene: TRBV5-8; J gene: TRBJ1-3; clone size: .; D gene: .; CDR3 length: 16; CDR3 protein: CASSLGTDFSGNTIYF; CDR3 DNA: TGTGCCAGCAGCCTGGGGACTGACTTCTCTGGAAACACCATATATTTT
V gene: TRBV6-5; J gene: TRBJ2-1; clone size: .; D gene: .; CDR3 length: 16; CDR3 protein: CASSYSSRGSYNEQFF; CDR3 DNA: TGTGCCAGCAGTTACTCGTCCAGAGGCTCCTACAATGAGCAGTTCTTC
V gene: TRBV28; J gene: TRBJ1-1; clone size: .; D gene: .; CDR3 length: 13; CDR3 protein: CASSPPRATEAFF; CDR3 DNA: TGTGCCAGCAGTCCCCCGCGGGCCACTGAAGCTTTCTTT
V gene: TRBV4-3; J gene: TRBJ1-2; clone size: .; D gene: TRBD1; CDR3 length: 14; CDR3 protein: CASSQGQGYYGYTF; CDR3 DNA: TGCGCCAGCAGCCAGGGACAGGGCTACTATGGCTACACCTTC
V gene: TRBV6-4; J gene: TRBJ1-5; clone size: .; D gene: .; CDR3 length: 14; CDR3 protein: CASSAFEGNQPQHF; CDR3 DNA: TGTGCCAGCAGTGCCTTTGAGGGCAATCAGCCCCAGCATTTT
V gene: TRBV7-9; J gene: TRBJ1-1; clone size: .; D gene: TRBD1; CDR3 length: 12; CDR3 protein: CASSQQGTEAFF; CDR3 DNA: TGTGCCAGCAGCCAACAGGGGACTGAAGCTTTCTTT
V gene: TRBV6-1; J gene: TRBJ1-1; clone size: .; D gene: .; CDR3 length: 13; CDR3 protein: CASSEVGGTEAFF; CDR3 DNA: TGTGCCAGCAGTGAAGTTGGAGGCACTGAAGCTTTCTTT
V gene: TRBV19; J gene: TRBJ2-2; clone size: .; D gene: TRBD1; CDR3 length: 15; CDR3 protein: CASIPGQTNTGELFF; CDR3 DNA: TGTGCCAGTATCCCGGGACAGACTAACACCGGGGAGCTGTTTTTT
V gene: TRBV4-2; J gene: TRBJ1-5; clone size: few; D gene: .; CDR3 length: 17; CDR3 protein: CASSQDLNRVYNQPQHF; CDR3 DNA: TGTGCCAGCAGCCAAGATTTGAACAGGGTATACAATCAGCCCCAGCATTTT
V gene: TRBV7-6; J gene: TRBJ1-1; clone size: .; D gene: .; CDR3 length: 16; CDR3 protein: CASSSQGHGEGTEAFF; CDR3 DNA: TGTGCCAGCAGCTCCCAAGGGCACGGAGAGGGCACTGAAGCTTTCTTT
V gene: TRBV2; J gene: TRBJ2-2; clone size: .; D gene: TRBD1; CDR3 length: 15; CDR3 protein: CASRAGQGRIGELFF; CDR3 DNA: TGTGCCAGCAGGGCGGGACAGGGAAGAATCGGGGAGCTGTTTTTT
V gene: TRBV4-2; J gene: TRBJ2-6; clone size: .; D gene: .; CDR3 length: 17; CDR3 protein: CASSQASGGSGANVLTF; CDR3 DNA: TGTGCCAGCAGCCAAGCGTCCGGGGGCTCTGGGGCCAACGTCCTGACTTTC
V gene: TRBV11-2; J gene: TRBJ2-7; clone size: .; D gene: .; CDR3 length: 15; CDR3 protein: CASSLASRGPYEQYF; CDR3 DNA: TGTGCCAGCAGCTTAGCAAGCAGGGGTCCCTACGAGCAGTACTTC
V gene: TRBV19; J gene: TRBJ1-2; clone size: .; D gene: .; CDR3 length: 14; CDR3 protein: CASSIAVEGYGYTF; CDR3 DNA: TGTGCCAGTAGTATAGCTGTGGAGGGATATGGCTACACCTTC
V gene: TRBV7-6; J gene: TRBJ2-7; clone size: .; D gene: TRBD1; CDR3 length: 15; CDR3 protein: CASSLGTGQSGEQYF; CDR3 DNA: TGTGCCAGCAGCTTAGGGACGGGACAGTCAGGCGAGCAGTACTTC
V gene: TRBV7-6; J gene: TRBJ2-7; clone size: .; D gene: .; CDR3 length: 13; CDR3 protein: CASSSATVNEQYF; CDR3 DNA: TGTGCCAGCAGCTCAGCAACAGTAAACGAGCAGTACTTC
V gene: TRBV7-9; J gene: TRBJ1-2; clone size: .; D gene: .; CDR3 length: 14; CDR3 protein: CASSLAGTRGGYTF; CDR3 DNA: TGTGCCAGCAGCTTAGCTGGCACCAGGGGTGGCTACACCTTC
V gene: TRBV27; J gene: TRBJ2-7; clone size: .; D gene: TRBD1; CDR3 length: 12; CDR3 protein: CASSTGGVEQYF; CDR3 DNA: TGTGCCAGCAGTACAGGGGGCGTCGAGCAGTACTTC
V gene: TRBV7-9; J gene: TRBJ1-1; clone size: .; D gene: .; CDR3 length: 15; CDR3 protein: CASSPGREGFTEAFF; CDR3 DNA: TGTGCCAGCAGCCCGGGGAGGGAGGGATTCACTGAAGCTTTCTTT
V gene: TRBV19; J gene: TRBJ2-5; clone size: .; D gene: .; CDR3 length: 13; CDR3 protein: CASSMERKETQYF; CDR3 DNA: TGTGCCAGTAGTATGGAGAGAAAAGAGACCCAGTACTTC
V gene: TRBV4-1; J gene: TRBJ2-5; clone size: once; D gene: .; CDR3 length: 15; CDR3 protein: CASSQDNRGRETQYF; CDR3 DNA: TGCGCCAGCAGCCAAGATAACCGGGGTCGAGAGACCCAGTACTTC
V gene: TRBV2; J gene: TRBJ2-7; clone size: .; D gene: TRBD2; CDR3 length: 11; CDR3 protein: CATGTAGGQYF; CDR3 DNA: TGTGCCACAGGGACGGCGGGGGGGCAGTACTTC
V gene: TRBV2; J gene: TRBJ1-1; clone size: .; D gene: .; CDR3 length: 14; CDR3 protein: CAPRQGNWDTEAFF; CDR3 DNA: TGTGCCCCACGGCAGGGTAATTGGGACACTGAAGCTTTCTTT
V gene: TRBV5-6; J gene: TRBJ2-2; clone size: .; D gene: .; CDR3 length: 13; CDR3 protein: CASSFAGTGELFF; CDR3 DNA: TGTGCCAGCAGCTTTGCCGGGACCGGGGAGCTGTTTTTT